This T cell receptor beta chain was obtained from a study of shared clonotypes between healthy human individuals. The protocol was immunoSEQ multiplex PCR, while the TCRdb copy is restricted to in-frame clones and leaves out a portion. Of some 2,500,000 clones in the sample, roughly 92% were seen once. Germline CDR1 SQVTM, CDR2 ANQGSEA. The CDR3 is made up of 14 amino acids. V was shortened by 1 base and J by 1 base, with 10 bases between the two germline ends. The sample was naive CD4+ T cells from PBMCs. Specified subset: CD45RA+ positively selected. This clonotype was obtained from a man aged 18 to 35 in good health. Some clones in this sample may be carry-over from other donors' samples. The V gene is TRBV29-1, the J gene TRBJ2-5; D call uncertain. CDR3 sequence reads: CSVEGGSAQETQYF. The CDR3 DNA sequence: TGCAGCGTTGAAGGAGGCTCGGCCCAAGAGACCCAGTACTTC.